The clone carrying this T cell receptor beta chain was seen many times. This sample stems from a study of CD8 T cells in ankylosing spondylitis. The CDR3 covers 14 residues. V was pared by 5 bases and J by 3 bases, with 3 bases of the junction left unmatched. TCRdb reprocessed the 5' RACE reads with MiXCR, giving one entry per CDR3 protein. The data show 200,000 or so distinct CDR3 sequences, with around 25% seen just once and about 6.2% held by the top ten. The chain uses TRBV12-3 or TRBV12-4 and TRBJ1-3; TRBD1 matches 8 bases. The origin of this receptor is a male donor with ankylosing spondylitis or in good health (not recorded which). Specimen: blood, either unsorted or a sorted T cell fraction (not recorded which). This CDR3 reads CASSTGTGGNTIYF. In nucleotides, the CDR3 is TGTGCCAGCAGTACCGGGACAGGTGGAAACACCATATATTTT.